Described below is a single T cell receptor beta chain sequence and its context. Its antigen is as yet unknown. Here immunoSEQ multiplex PCR was the method, and the copy in TCRdb shows in-frame clones only, minus some. Here the sample spans 180,000 or so clones, about 92% being singletons. CDR1 is ENHRY and CDR2 is SYGVKD in the germline V gene. The CDR3 extends over 13 amino acids. Trimming cost V 3 bases and J 8 bases, with 11 bases left between them. The data stem from a study of T cell responses to AZD1222 COVID-19 vaccine. The overall study: Analyses pooled second doses at about 4 or about 12 weeks.

Study-level results: Vaccine-associated CD4 TCRs ranged over spike, dominating at 160-218 and 743-854. All repertoire sampling was performed exclusively after the peak T cell response.

The starting material was peripheral blood, obtained on day 0 of AZD1222 vaccination. The TCR comes from an adult in good health. The V call is TRBV10-3, the J call TRBJ1-5; no clear D gene. CDR3 bases: TGTGCCATCAGTGATATGGAGACGGAGCCCCAGCATTTT. It encodes CAISDMETEPQHF.